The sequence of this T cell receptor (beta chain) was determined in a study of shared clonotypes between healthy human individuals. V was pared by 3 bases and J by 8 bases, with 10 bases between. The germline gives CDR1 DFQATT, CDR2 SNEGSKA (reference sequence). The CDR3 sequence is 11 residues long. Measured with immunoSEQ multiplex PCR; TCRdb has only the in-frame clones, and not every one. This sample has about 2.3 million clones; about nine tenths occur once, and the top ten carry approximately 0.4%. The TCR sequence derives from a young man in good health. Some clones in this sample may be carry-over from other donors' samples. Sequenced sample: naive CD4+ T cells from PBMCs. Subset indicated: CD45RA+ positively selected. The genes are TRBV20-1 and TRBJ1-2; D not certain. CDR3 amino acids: CSAREPGGYTF. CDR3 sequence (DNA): TGCAGTGCTAGGGAGCCGGGGGGCTACACCTTC.